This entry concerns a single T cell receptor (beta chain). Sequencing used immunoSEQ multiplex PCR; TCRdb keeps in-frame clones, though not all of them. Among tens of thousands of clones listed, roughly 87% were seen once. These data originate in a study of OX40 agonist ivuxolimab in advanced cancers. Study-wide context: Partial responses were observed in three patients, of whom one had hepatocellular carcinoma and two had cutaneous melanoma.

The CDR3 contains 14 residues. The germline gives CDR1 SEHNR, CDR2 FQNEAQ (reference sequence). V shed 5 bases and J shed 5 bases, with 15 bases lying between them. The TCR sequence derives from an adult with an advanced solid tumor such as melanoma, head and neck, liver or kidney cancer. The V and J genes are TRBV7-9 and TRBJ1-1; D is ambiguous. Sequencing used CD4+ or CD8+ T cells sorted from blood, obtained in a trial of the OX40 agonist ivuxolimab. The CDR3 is CASSPRGVGTEAFF. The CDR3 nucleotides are TGTGCCAGCAGCCCCCGTGGAGTGGGGACTGAAGCTTTCTTT.